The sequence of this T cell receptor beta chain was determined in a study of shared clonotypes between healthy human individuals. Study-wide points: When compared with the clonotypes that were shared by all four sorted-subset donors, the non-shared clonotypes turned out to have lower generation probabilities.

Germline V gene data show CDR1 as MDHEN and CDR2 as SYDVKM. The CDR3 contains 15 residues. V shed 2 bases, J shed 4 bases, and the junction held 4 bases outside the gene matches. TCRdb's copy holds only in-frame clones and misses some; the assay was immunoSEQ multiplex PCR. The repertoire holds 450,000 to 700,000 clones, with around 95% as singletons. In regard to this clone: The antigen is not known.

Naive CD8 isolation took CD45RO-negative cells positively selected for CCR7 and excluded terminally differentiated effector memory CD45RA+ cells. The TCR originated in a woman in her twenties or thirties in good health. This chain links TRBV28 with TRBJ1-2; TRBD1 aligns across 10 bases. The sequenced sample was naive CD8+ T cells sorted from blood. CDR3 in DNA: TGTGCCAGCAGTTTAAGGGGACAGGGGATCTATGGCTACACCTTC. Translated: CASSLRGQGIYGYTF.